What follows are 14 T cell receptor beta chains derived from one specimen sequenced in a study of T cell repertoires in cytomegalovirus infection. TCRdb redid the calling of the reads with MiXCR, one entry per CDR3 protein. The sample includes around 260,000 distinct CDR3 sequences, 9.1% seen only once; the top ten take around 16%. Material: PBMCs. The receptors originated from a human donor in good health (CMV status not recorded). Some clones in this sample may be carry-over from other donors' samples.

This chain joins TRBV6-2 or TRBV6-3 and TRBJ1-6; D perhaps matches TRBD1 (6 bases). Germline lookup yields CDR1 MNHEY and CDR2 SVGEGT. The CDR3 has 16 amino acids. Deletions cut 2 bases from V and 9 bases from J, with 17 bases between. CDR3 sequence: CASSYTRTDNLSPLHF. The CDR3 region has the DNA TGTGCCAGCAGTTACACCCGGACAGACAACCTTTCACCCCTCCACTTT.

This clonotype was seen at least ten times. J is TRBJ1-6 and V is TRBV7-2, with D unresolved. Trimming removed 0 bases from V and 6 bases from J, with 12 bases in between. The CDR3 has 16 amino acids. Germline CDR1 reads SGHTA; CDR2 reads FQGNSA. For the CDR3, the DNA is TGTGCCAGCAGCTTAGCAGGGCCCGAGATTAATTCACCCCTCCACTTT. Translating gives CASSLAGPEINSPLHF.

This clonotype was seen many times. DNA of the CDR3: TGTGCCACCACTCGAGGGGGGCTGGACAATCAGCCCCAGCATTTT. Protein sequence: CATTRGGLDNQPQHF. This chain links TRBV12-3 or TRBV12-4 with TRBJ1-5; possibly TRBD1 for D (6 bases). The CDR3 totals 15 residues. Between the trimmed V and J ends, which lost 10 bases and 3 bases, there was a span of 19 bases.

This clonotype was recorded many times. This rearrangement joins TRBV7-2 to TRBJ2-7, with 7 positions matching TRBD1. Trimming took 5 bases from V and 4 from J; bases not matched to a gene: 5. Per the germline V gene, CDR1 is SGHTA and CDR2 is FQGNSA. The CDR3 contains 13 residues. The CDR3 DNA is TGTGCCAGCAGCGGCCGGGACAGATACGAGCAGTACTTC. Translated: CASSGRDRYEQYF.

V is TRBV20-1 and J is TRBJ2-3; 10 positions agree with TRBD2. J was trimmed by 8 bases and V by 5 bases; bases with no gene match: 10. In germline, CDR1 is DFQATT, CDR2 SNEGSKA (reference sequence). The CDR3 is made up of 14 amino acids. CDR3 DNA: TGCAGTGCTCACGGACTAGCGGCCCCTCGTACGCAGTATTTT. Amino acids: CSAHGLAAPRTQYF.

The J gene is TRBJ2-7, the V gene TRBV7-6; TRBD1 matches at 9 bases. The CDR3 consists of 15 residues. Germline V gives CDR1 SGHVS, CDR2 FNYEAQ. The trim removed 5 bases at V and 3 bases at J, leaving 8 bases unmatched. The CDR3 sequence: CASSPARTGDYEQYF. CDR3 nucleotide sequence: TGTGCCAGCAGCCCCGCCCGGACAGGGGACTACGAGCAGTACTTC.

The J gene is TRBJ1-1, the V gene TRBV29-1; D is undetermined. V was pared by 4 bases and J by 3 bases, with 6 bases between. This CDR3 spans 11 amino acids. CDR1 is SQVTM and CDR2 is ANQGSEA in the germline V gene. The CDR3 protein is CSVVQDTEAFF. In nucleotides, the CDR3 is TGCAGCGTTGTGCAGGACACTGAAGCTTTCTTT.

This clonotype came up many times. The V call is TRBV7-2, the J call TRBJ2-5, with a possible D match to TRBD2 (6 bases). The CDR3 is 14 residues long. V was pared by 5 bases and J by 4 bases, with 14 bases between. Germline loops: CDR1 SGHTA, CDR2 FQGNSA. The CDR3: CASSPGGSGETQYF. The CDR3 DNA sequence: TGTGCCAGCAGCCCCGGGGGATCGGGAGAGACCCAGTACTTC. The whole variable domain, filled in from reference TRBV7-2 and TRBJ2-5, reads GAGVSQSPSNKVTEKGKDVELRCDPISGHTALYWYRQSLGQGLEFLIYFQGNSAPDKSGLPSDRFSAERTGGSVSTLTIQRTQQEDSAVYLCASSPGGSGETQYFGPGTRLLVL.

This clonotype was observed at least ten times. The V and J genes are TRBV28 and TRBJ2-2, with no clear D. Trimming cost V 2 bases and J 7 bases, with 2 bases left between them. Germline V gives CDR1 MDHEN, CDR2 SYDVKM. This CDR3 region has 11 residues. The CDR3 spells CASSLNGELFF. Written as DNA, the CDR3 is TGTGCCAGCAGTTTAAACGGGGAGCTGTTTTTT.

The rearrangement joins TRBV7-2 to TRBJ1-1, with D possibly TRBD1 on 6 matching bases. The germline gives CDR1 SGHTA, CDR2 FQGNSA. The CDR3 sequence is 12 residues long. Trimming left V 5 bases short and J 11 bases short, with 15 bases between. This CDR3 is CASSHTGLEAFF. The CDR3 DNA is TGTGCCAGCAGCCATACAGGGCTGGAGGCTTTCTTT. Based on the CDR3 plus reference TRBV7-2 and TRBJ1-1, the full variable domain is GAGVSQSPSNKVTEKGKDVELRCDPISGHTALYWYRQSLGQGLEFLIYFQGNSAPDKSGLPSDRFSAERTGGSVSTLTIQRTQQEDSAVYLCASSHTGLEAFFGQGTRLTVV.

The chain recombines TRBV4-2 with TRBJ1-6; D gene ambiguous. This CDR3 is built from 14 residues. The germline V gene encodes CDR1 LGHNA and CDR2 YNFKEQ. Trimming took 1 base from V and 11 from J, leaving 12 bases between them. In nucleotides, the CDR3 is TGTGCCAGCAGCCAAGCGGGGTCTTTAGCACCCCTCCACTTT. Amino acids: CASSQAGSLAPLHF.

This rearrangement joins TRBV20-1 to TRBJ2-1; possible D gene TRBD2, 5 bases. Germline V gene data show CDR1 as DFQATT and CDR2 as SNEGSKA (reference sequence). The V end lost 7 bases, the J end lost 2 bases, and 9 bases lay between the germline ends. The CDR3 length is 12 residues. This chain's CDR3 is CSVDGAYNEQFF. The DNA for the CDR3 is TGCAGTGTGGACGGGGCCTACAATGAGCAGTTCTTC.

This clonotype was detected many times. The chain carries TRBV6-8 and TRBJ2-7, with D tentatively TRBD2 (6 bases). This CDR3 comprises 14 residues. CDR1 is MNHGY, CDR2 SAAAGT, per germline. With 6 bases removed from V and 4 bases from J, the gap between germline ends came to 16 bases. CDR3 DNA: TGTGCCAGCAGATGGGGAGGTTCGCTTTACGAGCAGTACTTC. It specifies CASRWGGSLYEQYF.

The CDR3 coding sequence is TGTGCCAGCGCCTTTGTCGTCACTGAAGCTTTCTTT. Its protein product is CASAFVVTEAFF. The chain joins TRBV6-2 or TRBV6-3 to TRBJ1-1, with D hard to call. Germline CDR1 MNHEY, CDR2 SVGEGT. The CDR3 has 12 amino acids. The ends were cut back, 8 bases at V and 4 bases at J, with 11 bases in the middle.